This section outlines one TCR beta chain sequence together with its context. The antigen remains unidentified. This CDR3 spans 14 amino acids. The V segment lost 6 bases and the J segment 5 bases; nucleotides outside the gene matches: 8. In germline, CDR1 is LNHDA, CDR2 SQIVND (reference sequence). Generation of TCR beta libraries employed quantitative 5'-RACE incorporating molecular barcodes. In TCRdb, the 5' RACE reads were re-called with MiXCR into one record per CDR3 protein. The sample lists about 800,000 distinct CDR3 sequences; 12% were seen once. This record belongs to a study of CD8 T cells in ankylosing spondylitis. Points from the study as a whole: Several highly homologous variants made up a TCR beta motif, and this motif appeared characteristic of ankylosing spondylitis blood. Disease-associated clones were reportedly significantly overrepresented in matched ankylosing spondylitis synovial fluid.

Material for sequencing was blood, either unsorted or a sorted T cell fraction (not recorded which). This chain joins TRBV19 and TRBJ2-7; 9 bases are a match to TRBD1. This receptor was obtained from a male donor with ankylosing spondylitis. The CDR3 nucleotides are TGTGCCAGTAGAAAACAGGGGGCGCAGCACGAGCAGTACTTC. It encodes CASRKQGAQHEQYF.